The 4 T cell receptor beta chains in this list originate from one sample, sequenced in a study of blood T cell repertoires in COVID-19. TCRdb's copy holds only in-frame clones and misses some; the assay was immunoSEQ multiplex PCR. Among around 250,000 clones listed, around 84% were seen once. Sequences were obtained from PBMCs or T cells enriched from blood (not recorded which). The source of these receptors is a woman aged 45 to 65 who had recovered from COVID-19.

The chain joins TRBV5-4 to TRBJ2-7, with TRBD2 identical over 9 bases. The V segment lost 3 bases and the J segment 0 bases; nucleotides outside the gene matches: 1. Germline assignment: CDR1 SGHNT and CDR2 YYREEE (reference sequence). This CDR3 contains 14 residues. The CDR3 spells CASSSAGGSYEQYF. CDR3 nucleotides: TGTGCCAGCAGCTCAGCGGGAGGCTCCTACGAGCAGTACTTC.

For the CDR3, the DNA is TGTGCTTGGGGGGGCCTCCCCTATGGCTACACCTTC. Amino acid sequence: CAWGGLPYGYTF. The V and J genes are TRBV30 and TRBJ1-2, with a weak D call TRBD1 (6 bases). Germline CDR1 reads GTSNPN; CDR2 reads SVGIG (reference sequence). This CDR3 is built from 12 residues. Variable domain in full (rest from reference TRBV30 and TRBJ1-2): SQTIHQWPATLVQPVGSPLSLECTVEGTSNPNLYWYRQAAGRGLQLLFYSVGIGQISSEVPQNLSASRPQDRQFILSSKKLLLSDSGFYLCAWGGLPYGYTFGSGTRLTVV.

V is TRBV12-3 or TRBV12-4 and J is TRBJ2-5, with 7 bases aligning to TRBD1. This CDR3 is built from 12 residues. Trimming cost V 3 bases and J 14 bases; bases outside gene matches: 9. This CDR3 is CASSFNPGQPYF. The CDR3 nucleotides read TGTGCCAGCAGTTTCAATCCGGGACAGCCCTACTTC.

The chain couples TRBV5-1 to TRBJ2-1; D may be TRBD2 (5 bases). Trimming stripped 3 bases from V and 5 bases from J, with 15 bases between. The CDR3 contains 15 residues. CDR1 is SGHRS, CDR2 YFSETQ, per germline. The CDR3 loop is CASSSDSFRNNEQFF. In nucleotides, the CDR3 is TGCGCCAGCAGCTCGGACTCGTTCAGGAACAATGAGCAGTTCTTC.